This T cell receptor beta chain was captured by sequencing in a study of shared clonotypes between healthy human individuals. Study results and caveats: Blood was the only sampled material, and tissue repertoires likely differ. It was the few donors that limited the genetic and exposure-history diversity represented.

TCRdb's table, derived via immunoSEQ multiplex PCR, lists solely in-frame clones and lacks some. The top ten hold around 0.14% of the sample, which has millions of clones, over 85% seen once. Only one count was recorded for this clone. What it binds is unknown. The source material was naive CD4+ T cells sorted from blood. The subset: CD45RA+ positively selected. The source is a man aged 18 to 29 in good health.

CDR3: CASSTGTGRWGYTF. Here the CDR3 DNA reads TGTGCCAGCAGCACCGGGACAGGGCGATGGGGCTACACCTTC. The rearrangement links TRBV7-2 to TRBJ1-2; 9 bases align to TRBD1. The ends lost 5 bases at V and 8 bases at J; junction bases unmatched: 9. Germline V gives CDR1 SGHTA, CDR2 FQGNSA. This CDR3 is built from 14 residues. Based on the CDR3 plus reference TRBV7-2 and TRBJ1-2, the full variable domain is GAGVSQSPSNKVTEKGKDVELRCDPISGHTALYWYRQSLGQGLEFLIYFQGNSAPDKSGLPSDRFSAERTGGSVSTLTIQRTQQEDSAVYLCASSTGTGRWGYTFGSGTRLTVV.